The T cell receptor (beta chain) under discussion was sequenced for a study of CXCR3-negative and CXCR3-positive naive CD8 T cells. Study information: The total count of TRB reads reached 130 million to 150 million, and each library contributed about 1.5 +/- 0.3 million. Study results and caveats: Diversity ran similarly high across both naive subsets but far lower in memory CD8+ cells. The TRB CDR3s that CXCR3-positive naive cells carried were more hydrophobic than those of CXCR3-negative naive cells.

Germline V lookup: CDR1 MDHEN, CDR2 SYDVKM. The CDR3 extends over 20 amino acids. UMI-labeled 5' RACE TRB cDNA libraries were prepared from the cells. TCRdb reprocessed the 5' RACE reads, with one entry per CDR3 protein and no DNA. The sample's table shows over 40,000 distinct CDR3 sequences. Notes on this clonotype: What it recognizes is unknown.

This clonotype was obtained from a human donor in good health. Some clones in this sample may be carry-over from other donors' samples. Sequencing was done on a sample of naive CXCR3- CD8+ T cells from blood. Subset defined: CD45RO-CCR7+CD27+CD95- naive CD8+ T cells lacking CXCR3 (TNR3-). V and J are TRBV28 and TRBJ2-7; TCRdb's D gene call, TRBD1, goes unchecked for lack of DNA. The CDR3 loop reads CASSLPWGGQGAFLANEQYF.